This entry is about one T cell receptor beta chain. This clonotype was counted many times. Its antigen remains undetermined. Base-call qualities are not available, and no considerably larger clone is one nucleotide away. Unsorted PBMC libraries were generated from 2 million PBMCs stored in RNAlater at -80 °C until RNA extraction. The multiple sclerosis patients were enrolled in a US clinical protocol that evaluated disease progression with magnetic resonance imaging. Peripheral blood underwent Ficoll-Hypaque density gradient centrifugation to isolate PBMCs, which were then cryopreserved in liquid nitrogen. cDNA was synthesized by template-switch 5'RACE using a primer carrying a 10-nucleotide random unique molecular identifier by which each TCR transcript was tagged. Each sequencing run produced over 180 million TCR-beta sequences covering 15-18 subjects. The RNeasy kit was used for extraction of total RNA. The KAPA Real-time Library Amplification kit was used to amplify TCR-beta VDJ regions with primers for the TCR constant region and the 5'RACE anchor. A first PCR added sample indexes and Illumina adaptors, and a second PCR then raised library yield. After Ampure bead purification, the roughly 650 bp TCR product was size-selected on a 2% E-gel SizeSelection system. Before pooling, libraries had their quality checked on a Bioanalyzer, their concentration measured with Qubit, and their quantity determined with the Kapa Library Quantification kit. Libraries were sequenced paired-end 2 x 150 bp on an Illumina HiSeq 2500. To increase sequence diversity, about 24-32% phiX was spiked into each library pool. The authors processed their data as follows. Quality-filtered reads were processed with the UMI-based MiGEC pipeline, which removed over 90% of raw TCR sequences during error correction. VDJ genes were aligned to IMGT germline references, and clonotypes were defined by unique CDR3 amino acid sequence plus V-J genes. Clonal expansion, Shannon diversity and CDR3 relatedness (CalcPairwiseDistances, ClusterSamples) were evaluated with VDJtools, and phylogenetic trees were built with CLCbio workbench. Clones with at least 8 unique UMIs were defined as expanded, with this threshold being based on coefficient-of-variation modelling across technical triplicates. TCRdb itself trimmed the public reads at Q25 with fastp, ran MiXCR and retained productive beta chains. Records with the same CDR3 protein are collapsed into one entry carrying the most frequent genes and DNA. None of the V and J calls come from the authors' own analysis; TCRdb made them. The sample table records about 70,000 distinct CDR3 sequences; 2.5% to 4% of these occur just once. Jointly, the top ten make up around 5.5% of the sample.

The sample originates from a study of neurological immune-mediated disorders (dated by TCRdb to the late 2010s). Some background on the complete study: Among the approximately 34 multiple sclerosis patients, relapsing-remitting MS accounted for some 30 and secondary progressive MS accounted for 3. The study compared peripheral blood TCR-beta repertoires of HTLV-I-associated myelopathy (HAM/TSP) patients, multiple sclerosis patients and healthy controls using UMI-based sequencing. The 106 TCR-beta libraries covered PBMC samples along with longitudinal samples, technical triplicates, and paired sorted CD4+ and CD8+ T-cell subsets. The cohort comprised roughly 65 subjects: roughly 15 HAM/TSP patients, approximately 34 multiple sclerosis patients and about 20 healthy controls.

What the study reported, not specific to this receptor: TCR clonal expansion was highest in HAM/TSP patients and lowest in MS patients, with MS patients falling below even healthy controls. In phylogenetic analysis, the repertoires of 18 of 34 MS patients grouped into a cluster of related CDR3 sequences, which suggests a possible signature at the repertoire level. No identical CDR3 amino acid sequences were found to be shared among expanded clones across subjects, suggesting that TCR-beta repertoires were private in all groups. The MS cluster was not associated with any clinical or MRI features, and the authors stated that larger cohorts are needed.

Taken from cysteine to phenylalanine, the CDR3 has 16 residues. The entry retains the CDR3 DNA only, 48 bases that are in frame from base 1. Reading the germline V gene (reference sequence) gives CDR1 DFQATT and CDR2 SNEGSKA. V loses 1 base, J loses 0 bases, and the germline ends lie 13 bases apart. This TCR was recovered from a woman in her fifties or sixties with multiple sclerosis. Recombination connected TRBV20-1 to TRBJ2-4, and possibly TRBD1, on 5 matching bases. Material for sequencing was PBMCs. The CDR3 protein is CSARAVTALAKNIQYF. The DNA sequence reads TGCAGTGCTAGAGCGGTGACAGCCCTAGCCAAAAACATTCAGTACTTC.